The next 25 T cell receptor beta chains were all read from a single sample in a study of T cell repertoires in cytomegalovirus infection. TCRdb re-called the reads through MiXCR, storing one row per CDR3 protein. The table records under 200,000 distinct CDR3 sequences, 28% of them present only once. The sequenced sample consisted of PBMCs. These receptors originate from a human donor in good health (CMV status not recorded). Some clones in this sample may be carry-over from other donors' samples.

The chain combines TRBV10-3 with TRBJ1-1, with a tentative D call TRBD1 (6 bases). Trimming pared 0 bases from V and 5 bases from J, leaving 16 bases between. This CDR3 comprises 16 residues. The germline gives CDR1 ENHRY, CDR2 SYGVKD. The CDR3 region is CAISESKGGMRTEAFF. DNA of the CDR3: TGTGCCATCAGTGAGTCGAAGGGGGGGATGAGAACTGAAGCTTTCTTT.

This clonotype was seen a few times. V and J are TRBV6-2 or TRBV6-3 and TRBJ2-6, with D possibly matching TRBD1 (5 bases). This CDR3 is built from 14 residues. Trimming cost V 5 bases and J 0 bases, with 5 bases left between them. The germline gives CDR1 MNHEY, CDR2 SVGEGT. This CDR3 reads CASSRGSGANVLTF. CDR3 coding DNA: TGTGCCAGCAGTAGGGGCTCTGGGGCCAACGTCCTGACTTTC.

The chain links TRBV6-6 to TRBJ2-3; TRBD2 matches at 13 bases. The CDR3 extends over 17 amino acids. Looked up from germline, CDR1 is MNHNY and CDR2 is SVGAGI (reference sequence). Germline trimming cut 5 bases from V and 0 bases from J; bases unmatched to any gene: 5. The CDR3 DNA follows: TGTGCCAGCAGTCCGGGACTAGCGGGGTTTAGCACAGATACGCAGTATTTT. It yields the protein CASSPGLAGFSTDTQYF.

This clonotype was found many times. The chain carries TRBV7-2 and TRBJ1-2; perhaps TRBD1 as D (5 bases). The CDR3 is 13 residues long. Trimming shortened V by 4 bases and J by 4 bases, and 10 bases separated the two germline ends. Germline V gene data show CDR1 as SGHTA and CDR2 as FQGNSA. CDR3 DNA sequence: TGTGCCAGCAGCTCCGACAGTTCCTATGGCTACACCTTC. This sequence encodes CASSSDSSYGYTF.

This clonotype was counted ten times or more. The chain links TRBV7-2 to TRBJ1-2, with D unclear. There are 13 residues in the CDR3. The V and J ends lost 4 bases and 6 bases respectively, with 12 bases between them. In germline, CDR1 is SGHTA, CDR2 FQGNSA. CDR3 bases: TGTGCCAGCAGCTCAGGCGAGGTCCATGGCTACACCTTC. It encodes CASSSGEVHGYTF.

This chain links TRBV28 with TRBJ1-1; D call uncertain. The CDR3 has 11 amino acids. The germline gives CDR1 MDHEN, CDR2 SYDVKM. The germline V and J ends were trimmed by 0 bases and 6 bases, with 2 bases remaining between them. In DNA, the CDR3 is TGTGCCAGCAGTTTATGGTCTGAAGCTTTCTTT. The encoded protein is CASSLWSEAFF.

This clonotype was detected a few times. V is TRBV5-5 and J is TRBJ2-5; the match to TRBD2 covers 13 bases. Germline assignment: CDR1 SGHKS and CDR2 YYEKEE (reference sequence). This CDR3 contains 15 residues. The V gene end was trimmed by 5 bases and the J gene end by 4 bases; junction bases not matched to a gene: 5. The CDR3 loop reads CASSSGLAGRETQYF. The CDR3 nucleotides are TGTGCCAGCAGTTCGGGACTAGCGGGGCGAGAGACCCAGTACTTC.

A few counts support this clonotype. The chain joins TRBV20-1 to TRBJ1-2; 8 bases agree with TRBD1. This CDR3 has 15 amino acids. V shed 5 bases, J shed 7 bases, and the junction held 15 bases outside the gene matches. Germline V gene lookup returns CDR1 DFQATT and CDR2 SNEGSKA (reference sequence). The CDR3 sequence: CSARTPLQGVTGYTF. Written as DNA, the CDR3 is TGCAGTGCTCGAACACCCTTACAGGGGGTCACTGGCTACACCTTC.

This clonotype was found a few times. V and J are TRBV12-3 or TRBV12-4 and TRBJ1-5, with D perhaps matching TRBD1 (5 bases). The germline V and J ends were trimmed by 6 bases and 5 bases, with 29 bases remaining between them. The CDR3 has 19 residues. The CDR3 reads CASSPRSRWGWEDDQPQHF. The CDR3 region has the DNA TGTGCCAGCAGCCCCAGAAGTAGGTGGGGGTGGGAGGATGATCAGCCCCAGCATTTT.

This clonotype was seen a few times. The rearrangement uses TRBV7-4 and TRBJ2-3, with D possibly matching TRBD1 (6 bases). The CDR3 spans 14 residues. V lost 1 base and J 3 bases, leaving 8 bases between the germline ends. Germline loops: CDR1 SGHVT, CDR2 SQSDAQ. CDR3 sequence (DNA): TGTGCCAGCAGCTTAGAGGGGGAAACAGATACGCAGTATTTT. It codes for CASSLEGETDTQYF.

V gene TRBV10-3 combines with J gene TRBJ2-7; D is perhaps TRBD1 or TRBD2 (5 bases each). The CDR3 loop spans 15 amino acids. Between the trimmed V and J ends, which lost 3 bases and 0 bases, there was a span of 12 bases. Germline V lookup: CDR1 ENHRY, CDR2 SYGVKD. CDR3 in DNA: TGTGCCATCAGTGATGCGAGGGGTGGCTCCTACGAGCAGTACTTC. It is translated as CAISDARGGSYEQYF.

The chain has TRBV6-2 or TRBV6-3 and TRBJ2-1, with 8 bases lining up with TRBD1. Near its end, the DNA agrees better with TRBJ2-7, so the J call may be wrong. CDR1 is MNHEY, CDR2 SVGEGT, per germline. The CDR3 sequence is 15 residues long. Here the CDR3 DNA reads TGTGCCAGCAGGAAGGGACAGGACGTGTACAATGAGCAGTACTTC. Its translation: CASRKGQDVYNEQYF.

This clonotype was detected only a few times. Written as DNA, the CDR3 is TGTGCCAGCAGTCGACTAGCGGGAGCTTCGGTCCAGTACTTC. This sequence encodes CASSRLAGASVQYF. The rearrangement uses TRBV12-3 or TRBV12-4 and TRBJ2-5; 12 positions match TRBD2. The CDR3 length is 14 residues. The V and J ends lost 5 bases and 10 bases, in that order; junction bases with no gene match: 8.

CDR3 sequence: CASSSSLTGDGYGETQYF. The CDR3 DNA is TGTGCCAGCAGTTCCTCCCTTACAGGGGACGGTTATGGAGAGACCCAGTACTTC. The rearrangement links TRBV28 to TRBJ2-5; TRBD1 aligns across 7 bases. This CDR3 spans 18 amino acids. V lost 4 bases and J lost 4; bases outside the gene matches: 18. The V gene's germline CDR1 is MDHEN and CDR2 SYDVKM.

A few counts support this clonotype. The V and J genes are TRBV30 and TRBJ2-7; weak D call: TRBD2 (5 bases). The V end was cut by 1 base, the J end by 3 bases, with 10 bases between. This CDR3 region has 13 residues. Germline values: CDR1 GTSNPN, CDR2 SVGIG (reference sequence). The CDR3 nucleotides read TGTGCCTGGAGTGCCGCCCGGGGCTACGAGCAGTACTTC. Translation gives CAWSAARGYEQYF.

This clonotype was detected only a few times. The chain is built from TRBV5-8 and TRBJ1-5; D remains ambiguous. The CDR3 contains 15 residues. V shed 0 bases and J shed 0 bases, with 7 bases lying between them. Germline V lookup: CDR1 SGHTS, CDR2 YDEGEE. The CDR3 DNA is TGTGCCAGCAGCTTGGGGGTTTATAGCAATCAGCCCCAGCATTTT. It translates to CASSLGVYSNQPQHF.

Concerning this clonotype: This may stem from a read error, because a much larger clone lies one nucleotide away. The chain carries TRBV7-2 and TRBJ1-1, with D possibly TRBD1 on 6 matching bases. The CDR3 extends over 15 amino acids. Deletions cut 5 bases from V and 4 bases from J, with 17 bases between. Germline CDR1 SGHTA, CDR2 FQGNSA. CDR3 in DNA: TGTGCCAGCAGCCCGATAGGGGGAGTGAGCACTGAAGCTTTCTTT. Translation: CASSPIGGVSTEAFF. Drawing the rest from reference TRBV7-2 and TRBJ1-1, the complete variable domain is GAGVSQSPSNKVTEKGKDVELRCDPISGHTALYWYRQSLGQGLEFLIYFQGNSAPDKSGLPSDRFSAERTGGSVSTLTIQRTQQEDSAVYLCASSPIGGVSTEAFFGQGTRLTVV.

This clonotype was recorded once. Here the CDR3 reads CASSSGAMTGELFF. The CDR3 DNA sequence: TGTGCCAGTAGTTCAGGGGCGATGACCGGGGAGCTGTTTTTT. The chain couples TRBV19 to TRBJ2-2; D perhaps matches TRBD1 (6 bases). Per germline, CDR1 LNHDA and CDR2 SQIVND (reference sequence). The CDR3 loop spans 14 amino acids. Trimming removed 5 bases at V and 5 bases at J, with 12 bases between.

V gene TRBV11-2 combines with J gene TRBJ2-2, with D possibly matching TRBD2 (5 bases). The CDR3 consists of 14 residues. CDR1 is SGHAT and CDR2 is FQNNGV in the germline V gene. V was pared by 0 bases and J by 7 bases, with 9 bases between. As DNA, the CDR3 is TGTGCCAGCAGCTTAGATCCCGGGGACGGGGAGCTGTTTTTT. Protein product: CASSLDPGDGELFF.

CDR3 loop: CASSLWRLGYNEQFF. The CDR3 bases are TGTGCCAGCAGCTTATGGAGACTTGGGTACAATGAGCAGTTCTTC. This chain uses TRBV7-2 with TRBJ2-1, with unresolved D. In germline, CDR1 is SGHTA, CDR2 FQGNSA. The CDR3 contains 15 residues. V was pared by 2 bases and J by 4 bases, with 12 bases between.

In DNA form, the CDR3 reads TGCGCCAGCAGCCCAGGTGGCTGGGGTGGAAAGCAGTACTTC. It specifies CASSPGGWGGKQYF. The chain recombines TRBV4-1 with TRBJ2-7; D unclear. Germline V gene data show CDR1 as MGHRA and CDR2 as YSYEKL. With 4 bases removed from V and 8 bases from J, the gap between germline ends came to 18 bases. This CDR3 is built from 14 residues.

This chain links TRBV29-1 with TRBJ1-1; D is uncertain. CDR3 length equals 14 residues. V lost 4 bases to trimming and J lost 0 bases, with 12 bases between them. From germline, CDR1 is SQVTM and CDR2 ANQGSEA. This CDR3 reads CSVVGFGMNTEAFF. CDR3 bases: TGCAGCGTTGTAGGGTTCGGGATGAACACTGAAGCTTTCTTT.

This clonotype appeared many times. The chain employs TRBV12-3 or TRBV12-4 and TRBJ2-1; D uncertain. The CDR3 is 12 amino acids. V was clipped by 6 bases and J by 3 bases, with 6 bases between them. CDR3 nucleotide sequence: TGTGCCAGCAGCCGGAGCTACAATGAGCAGTTCTTC. This sequence encodes CASSRSYNEQFF.

This clonotype was found a few times. The gene calls are TRBV7-8 and TRBJ2-1; D remains unclear. Looked up from germline, CDR1 is SGHVS and CDR2 is FQNEAQ. V was cut by 4 bases and J by 2 bases, with 15 bases left in between. This CDR3 has 16 amino acids. CDR3 protein: CASSSPQNWAYNEQFF. CDR3 DNA sequence: TGTGCCAGCAGCTCTCCCCAAAATTGGGCCTACAATGAGCAGTTCTTC.

As for this clonotype: A junction boundary mismatches the germline segment, possibly from a read error. The J gene is TRBJ1-4, the V gene TRBV7-7; 11 positions agree with TRBD1. Germline V gene lookup returns CDR1 SSHAT and CDR2 FNYEAQ (reference sequence). This CDR3 has 14 residues. As DNA, the CDR3 is TGTGCTAGCAGCCCGGGACAGGGGGGCGAAAAACTGTTTTTT. Translation gives CASSPGQGGEKLFF.